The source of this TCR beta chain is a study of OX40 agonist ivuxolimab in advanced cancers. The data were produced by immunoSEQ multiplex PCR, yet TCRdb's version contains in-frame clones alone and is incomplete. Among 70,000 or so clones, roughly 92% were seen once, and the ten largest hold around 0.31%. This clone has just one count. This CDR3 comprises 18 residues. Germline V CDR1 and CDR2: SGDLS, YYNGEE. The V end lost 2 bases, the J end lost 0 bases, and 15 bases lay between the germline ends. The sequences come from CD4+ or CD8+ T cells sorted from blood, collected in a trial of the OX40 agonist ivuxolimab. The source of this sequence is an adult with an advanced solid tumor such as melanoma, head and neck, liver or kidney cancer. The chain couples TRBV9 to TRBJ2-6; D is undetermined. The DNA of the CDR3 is TGTGCCAGCAGCGTGGAAACATTCTCTCCCTCTGGGGCCAACGTCCTGACTTTC. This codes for CASSVETFSPSGANVLTF.